The sequence of this T cell receptor beta chain was determined in a study of T cells after somatic rescue of genetic block. Germline V CDR1 and CDR2: SGHTA, FQGNSA. The CDR3 sequence is 16 residues long. V lost 7 bases, J lost 5 bases, and 24 bases lay in between. The table came from immunoSEQ multiplex PCR; TCRdb's copy has only in-frame clones and leaves some out. The sample holds 55,000 to 75,000 clones; about nine tenths are singletons and the top ten take 2.9%. The genes are TRBV7-2 and TRBJ2-7; tentative D call: TRBD1 (5 bases). The sample taken for sequencing was peripheral blood mononuclear cells (PBMCs). This TCR was recovered from a man aged 35 to 55. The CDR3 is CASKVGQQVRLNEQYF. For the CDR3, the DNA is TGTGCCAGCAAGGTCGGACAACAAGTCCGTCTTAACGAGCAGTACTTC.